The source of this T cell receptor (beta chain) is a study of PD-L1 blockade in urothelial cancer. Overall study context: It was around 2014 that patients started atezolizumab at 1,200 mg intravenously every 3 weeks. A median around 150,000 T cells were found in blood samples.

Time point in this sample: peripheral blood 6 weeks after treatment start. Pretreatment and on-treatment samples were taken, numbering 1 to 8 per patient. Synthetic TCR analog templates were added to each PCR reaction. The table came from immunoSEQ multiplex PCR; TCRdb's copy has only in-frame clones and leaves some out. The table has approximately 110,000 clones, approximately 90% seen once. The CDR3 length is 11 residues. CDR1 is MNHNY, CDR2 SVGAGI, per germline (reference sequence). The V and J ends lost 6 bases and 6 bases respectively, with 6 bases between them. The chain has TRBV6-6 and TRBJ2-1; D is uncertain. The sample in question was PBMCs, obtained around atezolizumab (anti-PD-L1) treatment. This receptor was identified in a man aged 55 to 69 with urothelial cancer. The chain's CDR3 is CASSPSNEQFF. CDR3 DNA: TGTGCCAGCAGCCCATCCAATGAGCAGTTCTTC.